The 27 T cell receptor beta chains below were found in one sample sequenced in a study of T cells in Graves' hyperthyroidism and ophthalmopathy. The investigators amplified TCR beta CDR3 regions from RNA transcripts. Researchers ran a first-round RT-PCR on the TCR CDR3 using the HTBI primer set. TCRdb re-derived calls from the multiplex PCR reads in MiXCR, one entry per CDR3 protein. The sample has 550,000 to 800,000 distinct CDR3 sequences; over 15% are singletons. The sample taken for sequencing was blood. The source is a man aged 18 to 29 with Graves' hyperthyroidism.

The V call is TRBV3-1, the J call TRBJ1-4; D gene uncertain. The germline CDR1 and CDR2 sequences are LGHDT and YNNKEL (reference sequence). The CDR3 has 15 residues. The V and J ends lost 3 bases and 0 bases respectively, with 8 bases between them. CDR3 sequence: CASSQGGTTNEKLFF. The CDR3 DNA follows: TGTGCCAGCAGCCAGGGAGGGACAACTAATGAAAAACTGTTTTTT. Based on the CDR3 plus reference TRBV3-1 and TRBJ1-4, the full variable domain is DTAVSQTPKYLVTQMGNDKSIKCEQNLGHDTMYWYKQDSKKFLKIMFSYNNKELIINETVPNRFSPKSPDKAHLNLHINSLELGDSAVYFCASSQGGTTNEKLFFGSGTQLSVL.

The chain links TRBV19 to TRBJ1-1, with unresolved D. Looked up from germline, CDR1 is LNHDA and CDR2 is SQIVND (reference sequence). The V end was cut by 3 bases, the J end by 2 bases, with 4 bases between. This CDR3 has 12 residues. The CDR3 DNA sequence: TGTGCCAGTAGTATGGATAACACTGAAGCTTTCTTT. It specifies CASSMDNTEAFF.

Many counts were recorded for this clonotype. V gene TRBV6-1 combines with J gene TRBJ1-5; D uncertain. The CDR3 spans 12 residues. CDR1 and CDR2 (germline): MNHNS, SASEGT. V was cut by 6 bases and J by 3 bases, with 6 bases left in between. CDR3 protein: CASSQANQPQHF. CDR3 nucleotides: TGTGCCAGCAGCCAGGCCAATCAGCCCCAGCATTTT.

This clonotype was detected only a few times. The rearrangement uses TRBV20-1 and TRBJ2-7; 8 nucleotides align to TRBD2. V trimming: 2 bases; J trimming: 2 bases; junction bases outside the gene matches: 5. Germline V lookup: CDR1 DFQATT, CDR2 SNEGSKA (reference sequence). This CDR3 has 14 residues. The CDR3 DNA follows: TGCAGTGCTAGACTAGCGGGCCCCGCCTACGAGCAGTACTTC. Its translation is CSARLAGPAYEQYF.

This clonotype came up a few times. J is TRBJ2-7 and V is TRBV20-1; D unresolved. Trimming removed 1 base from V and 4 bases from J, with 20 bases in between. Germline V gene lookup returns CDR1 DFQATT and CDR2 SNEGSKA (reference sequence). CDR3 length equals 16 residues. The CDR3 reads CSARVRGHSKKYEQYF. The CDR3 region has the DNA TGCAGTGCTAGAGTTCGAGGCCACAGCAAGAAGTACGAGCAGTACTTC.

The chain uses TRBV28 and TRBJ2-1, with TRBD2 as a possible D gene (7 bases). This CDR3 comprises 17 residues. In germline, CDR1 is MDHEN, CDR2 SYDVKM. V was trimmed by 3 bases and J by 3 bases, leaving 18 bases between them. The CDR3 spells CASSFFPRGGGYNEQFF. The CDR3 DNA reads TGTGCCAGCAGTTTTTTTCCCCGGGGAGGGGGCTACAATGAGCAGTTCTTC.

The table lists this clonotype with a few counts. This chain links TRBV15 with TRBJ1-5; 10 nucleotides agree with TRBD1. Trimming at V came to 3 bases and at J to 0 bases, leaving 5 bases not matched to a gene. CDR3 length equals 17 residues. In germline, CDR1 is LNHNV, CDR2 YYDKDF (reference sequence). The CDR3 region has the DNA TGTGCCACCAGCAGGAGACAGGGGGCTTTTAGCAATCAGCCCCAGCATTTT. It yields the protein CATSRRQGAFSNQPQHF.

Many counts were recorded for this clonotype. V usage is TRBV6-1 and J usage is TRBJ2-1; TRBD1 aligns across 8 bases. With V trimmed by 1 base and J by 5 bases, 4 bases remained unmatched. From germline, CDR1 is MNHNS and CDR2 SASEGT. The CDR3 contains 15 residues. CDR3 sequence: CASSEGVTGDNEQFF. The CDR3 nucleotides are TGTGCCAGCAGTGAAGGGGTGACAGGGGACAATGAGCAGTTCTTC.

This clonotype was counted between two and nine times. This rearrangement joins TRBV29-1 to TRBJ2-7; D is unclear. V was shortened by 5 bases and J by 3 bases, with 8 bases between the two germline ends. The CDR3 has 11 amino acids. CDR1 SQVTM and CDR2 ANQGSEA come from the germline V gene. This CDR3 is CSVTANYEQYF. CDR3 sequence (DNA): TGCAGCGTTACCGCGAACTACGAGCAGTACTTC.

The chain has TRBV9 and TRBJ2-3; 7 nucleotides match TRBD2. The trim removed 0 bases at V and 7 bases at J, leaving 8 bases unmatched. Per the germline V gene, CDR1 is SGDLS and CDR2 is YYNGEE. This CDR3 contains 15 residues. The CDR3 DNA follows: TGTGCCAGCAGCGTAGCCGGCGGGGAGGGGAATACGCAGTATTTT. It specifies CASSVAGGEGNTQYF.

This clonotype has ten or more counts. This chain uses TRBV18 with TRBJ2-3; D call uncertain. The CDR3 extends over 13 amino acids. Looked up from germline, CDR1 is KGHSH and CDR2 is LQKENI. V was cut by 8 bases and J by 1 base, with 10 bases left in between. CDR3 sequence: CASSPPGTDTQYF. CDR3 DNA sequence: TGTGCCAGCAGCCCCCCCGGCACAGATACGCAGTATTTT.

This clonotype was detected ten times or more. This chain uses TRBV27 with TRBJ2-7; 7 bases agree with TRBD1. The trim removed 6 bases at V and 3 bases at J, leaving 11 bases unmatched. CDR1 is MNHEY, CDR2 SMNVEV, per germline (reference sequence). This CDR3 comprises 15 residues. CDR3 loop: CASSRGFPGFYEQYF. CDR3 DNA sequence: TGTGCCAGCAGCAGGGGGTTCCCCGGTTTCTACGAGCAGTACTTC.

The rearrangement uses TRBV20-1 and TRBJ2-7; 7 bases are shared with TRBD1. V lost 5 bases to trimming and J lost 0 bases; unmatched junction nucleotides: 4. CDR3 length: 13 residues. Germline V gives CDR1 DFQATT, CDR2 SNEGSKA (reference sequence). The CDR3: CSAGRGNSYEQYF. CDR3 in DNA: TGCAGTGCTGGCAGGGGGAACTCCTACGAGCAGTACTTC.

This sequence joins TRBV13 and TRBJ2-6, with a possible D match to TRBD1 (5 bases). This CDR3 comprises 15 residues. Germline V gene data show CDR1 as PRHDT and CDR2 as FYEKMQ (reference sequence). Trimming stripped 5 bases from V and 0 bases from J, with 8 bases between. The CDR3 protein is CASSETASGANVLTF. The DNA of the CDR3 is TGTGCCAGCAGCGAGACAGCCTCTGGGGCCAACGTCCTGACTTTC.

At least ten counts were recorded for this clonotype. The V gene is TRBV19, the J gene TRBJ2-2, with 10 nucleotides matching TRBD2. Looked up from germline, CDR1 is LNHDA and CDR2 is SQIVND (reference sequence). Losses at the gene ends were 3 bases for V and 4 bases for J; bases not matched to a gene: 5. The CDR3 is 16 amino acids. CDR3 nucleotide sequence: TGTGCCAGTAGTATCACCGGGACTAGCGTCACCGGGGAGCTGTTTTTT. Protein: CASSITGTSVTGELFF.

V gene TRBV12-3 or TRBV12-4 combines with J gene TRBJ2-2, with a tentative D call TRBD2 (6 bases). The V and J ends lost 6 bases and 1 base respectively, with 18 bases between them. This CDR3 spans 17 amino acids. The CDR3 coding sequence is TGTGCCAGCAGCTCCCCAAAGGGTAGCGGGAACACCGGGGAGCTGTTTTTT. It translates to CASSSPKGSGNTGELFF.

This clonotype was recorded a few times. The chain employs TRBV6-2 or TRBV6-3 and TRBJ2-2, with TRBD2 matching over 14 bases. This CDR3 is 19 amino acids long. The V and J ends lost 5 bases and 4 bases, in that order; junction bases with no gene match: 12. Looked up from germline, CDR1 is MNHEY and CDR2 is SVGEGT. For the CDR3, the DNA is TGTGCCAGCAGTACCCGGACTAGCGGGAGGCGCCTGATCACCGGGGAGCTGTTTTTT. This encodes CASSTRTSGRRLITGELFF.

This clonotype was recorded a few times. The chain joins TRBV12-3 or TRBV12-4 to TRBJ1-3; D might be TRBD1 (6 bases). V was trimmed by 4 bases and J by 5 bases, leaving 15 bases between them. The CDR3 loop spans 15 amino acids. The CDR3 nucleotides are TGTGCCAGCAGTTCTCCCAGGGGTGGGCGAAACACCATATATTTT. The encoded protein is CASSSPRGGRNTIYF.

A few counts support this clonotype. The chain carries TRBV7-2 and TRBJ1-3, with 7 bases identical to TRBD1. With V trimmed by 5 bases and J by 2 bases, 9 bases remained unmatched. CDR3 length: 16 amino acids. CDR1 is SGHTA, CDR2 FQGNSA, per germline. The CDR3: CASSTLGQDAGNTIYF. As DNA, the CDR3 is TGTGCCAGCAGCACCTTAGGACAGGATGCTGGAAACACCATATATTTT.

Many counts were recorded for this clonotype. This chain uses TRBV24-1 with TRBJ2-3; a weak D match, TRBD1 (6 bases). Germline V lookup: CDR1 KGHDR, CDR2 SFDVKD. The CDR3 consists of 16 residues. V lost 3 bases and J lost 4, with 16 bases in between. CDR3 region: CATSDRNRAVPDTQYF. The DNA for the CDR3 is TGTGCCACCAGTGATAGGAACAGGGCGGTGCCAGATACGCAGTATTTT.

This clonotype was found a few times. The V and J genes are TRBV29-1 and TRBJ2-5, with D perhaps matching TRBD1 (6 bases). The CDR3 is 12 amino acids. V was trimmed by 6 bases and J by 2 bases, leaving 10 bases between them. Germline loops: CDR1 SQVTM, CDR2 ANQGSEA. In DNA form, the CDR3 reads TGCAGCGTCACAGGGTCGCAAGAGACCCAGTACTTC. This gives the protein CSVTGSQETQYF.

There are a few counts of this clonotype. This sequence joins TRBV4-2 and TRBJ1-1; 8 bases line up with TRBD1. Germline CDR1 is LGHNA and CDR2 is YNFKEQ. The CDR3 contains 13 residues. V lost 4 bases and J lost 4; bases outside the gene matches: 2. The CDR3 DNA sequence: TGTGCCAGCAGCCGGACAGGGAGCACTGAAGCTTTCTTT. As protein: CASSRTGSTEAFF.

This CDR3 is CASSLWVRDSGELFF. In DNA form, the CDR3 reads TGTGCCAGCAGCTTATGGGTCAGAGATTCAGGGGAGCTGTTTTTT. The V call is TRBV7-8, the J call TRBJ2-2; D unresolved. Germline V gives CDR1 SGHVS, CDR2 FQNEAQ. The CDR3 extends over 15 amino acids. V gave up 2 bases and J gave up 8 bases, with 15 bases separating them.

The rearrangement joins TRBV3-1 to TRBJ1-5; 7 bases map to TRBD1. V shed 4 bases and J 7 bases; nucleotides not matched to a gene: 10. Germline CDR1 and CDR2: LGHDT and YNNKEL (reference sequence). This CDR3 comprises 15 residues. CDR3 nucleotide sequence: TGTGCCAGCAGCCGAGGGACAGAGGCCGGGCAGCCCCAGCATTTT. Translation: CASSRGTEAGQPQHF. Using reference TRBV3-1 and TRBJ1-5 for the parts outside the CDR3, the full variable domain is DTAVSQTPKYLVTQMGNDKSIKCEQNLGHDTMYWYKQDSKKFLKIMFSYNNKELIINETVPNRFSPKSPDKAHLNLHINSLELGDSAVYFCASSRGTEAGQPQHFGDGTRLSIL.

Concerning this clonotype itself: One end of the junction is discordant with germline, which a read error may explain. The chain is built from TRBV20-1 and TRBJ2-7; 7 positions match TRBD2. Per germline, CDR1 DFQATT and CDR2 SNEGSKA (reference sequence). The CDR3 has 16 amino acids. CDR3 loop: CSVRETGEGPPYEQYF. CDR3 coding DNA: TGCAGTGTTAGAGAGACGGGGGAGGGCCCCCCGTACGAGCAGTACTTC.

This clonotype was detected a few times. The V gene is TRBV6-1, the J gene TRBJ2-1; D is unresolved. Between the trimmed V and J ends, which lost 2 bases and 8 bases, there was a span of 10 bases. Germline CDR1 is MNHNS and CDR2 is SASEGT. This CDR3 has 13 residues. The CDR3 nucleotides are TGTGCCAGCAGTGAAATGCTCCGCGATGAGCAGTTCTTC. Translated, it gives CASSEMLRDEQFF.

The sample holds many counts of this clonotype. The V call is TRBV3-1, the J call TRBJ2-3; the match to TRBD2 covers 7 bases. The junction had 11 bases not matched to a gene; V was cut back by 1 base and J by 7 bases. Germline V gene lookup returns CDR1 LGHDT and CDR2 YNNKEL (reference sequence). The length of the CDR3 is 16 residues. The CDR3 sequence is CASSQVNAGASHTQYF. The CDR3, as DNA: TGTGCCAGCAGCCAAGTCAACGCGGGAGCGTCGCATACGCAGTATTTT.